The 15 T cell receptor beta chains given below trace back to one sample, sequenced in a study of spatial heterogeneity in lung cancer. Time point of the sample: blood at routine non-recurrence follow-up after resection. Unsorted samples of tumor, nontumor lung or frozen PBMC had their whole RNA sequenced. TCRdb recomputed calls from the 5' RACE reads with MiXCR, one row per CDR3 protein. The table has 95,000 to 130,000 distinct CDR3 sequences, approximately 12% seen once. The sequencing used PBMCs, collected at follow-up. These receptors all stem from a male donor with early-stage non-small cell lung cancer.

The table lists this clonotype with many counts. In DNA, the CDR3 is TGCGCCAGCAGCCGAGGGACAGGACTCTCCTACGAGCAGTACTTC. It is translated as CASSRGTGLSYEQYF. The chain joins TRBV4-1 to TRBJ2-7, with 8 bases aligning to TRBD1. V shed 4 bases and J 0 bases; nucleotides not matched to a gene: 5. This CDR3 spans 15 amino acids. Germline assignment: CDR1 MGHRA and CDR2 YSYEKL.

At least ten counts were recorded for this clonotype. This rearrangement joins TRBV6-1 to TRBJ1-1; tentative D call: TRBD1 (5 bases). There are 12 residues in the CDR3. Per germline, CDR1 MNHNS and CDR2 SASEGT. Trimming shortened V by 6 bases and J by 1 base, and 6 bases separated the two germline ends. The DNA for the CDR3 is TGTGCCAGCAGGCAGGGGAACACTGAAGCTTTCTTT. Its translation: CASRQGNTEAFF.

The CDR3 spells CASSPRDANTGELFF. CDR3 DNA sequence: TGTGCCAGCAGCCCCAGGGACGCGAACACCGGGGAGCTGTTTTTT. The V call is TRBV3-1, the J call TRBJ2-2; D might be TRBD1 or TRBD2, each matching 5 bases. Between the trimmed V and J ends, which lost 4 bases and 0 bases, there was a span of 9 bases. Looked up from germline, CDR1 is LGHDT and CDR2 is YNNKEL (reference sequence). The CDR3 sequence is 15 residues long.

This clonotype was counted only a few times. The chain links TRBV6-2 or TRBV6-3 to TRBJ2-5; a possible D gene is TRBD1 (6 bases). In germline, CDR1 is MNHEY, CDR2 SVGEGT. The CDR3 runs 16 residues. Trimming cost V 6 bases and J 3 bases, with 20 bases left between them. The chain's CDR3 is CASRNPFRGSEETQYF. The DNA of the CDR3 is TGTGCCAGCAGAAACCCATTCAGGGGATCGGAAGAGACCCAGTACTTC.

This clonotype was detected many times. The V call is TRBV24-1, the J call TRBJ2-1; TRBD1 matches at 8 bases. From germline, CDR1 is KGHDR and CDR2 SFDVKD. Losses at the gene ends were 5 bases for V and 2 bases for J; bases not matched to a gene: 7. This CDR3 is built from 16 residues. The CDR3 DNA follows: TGTGCCACCAGTGCTCGAGACAGGGGTACCTACAATGAGCAGTTCTTC. As protein: CATSARDRGTYNEQFF.

A few counts support this clonotype. CDR3 region: CASSYLGTGIEKLFF. DNA of the CDR3: TGTGCCAGCAGTTACTTGGGGACGGGAATTGAAAAACTGTTTTTT. The chain is built from TRBV6-5 and TRBJ1-4; D perhaps matches TRBD1 (5 bases). This CDR3 has 15 amino acids. Germline V CDR1 and CDR2: MNHEY, SVGAGI. V shed 1 base and J shed 7 bases, with 13 bases lying between them.

The chain has TRBV25-1 and TRBJ2-7, with D possibly matching TRBD1 (6 bases). CDR1 MGHDK and CDR2 SYGVNS come from the germline V gene. The CDR3 consists of 15 residues. Trimming shortened V by 3 bases and J by 0 bases, and 12 bases separated the two germline ends. CDR3 loop: CASSDDRQSSYEQYF. The CDR3 DNA sequence: TGTGCCAGCAGTGACGACAGGCAGAGCTCCTACGAGCAGTACTTC.

This clonotype turned up a few times. The chain couples TRBV24-1 to TRBJ2-3, with 11 bases identical to TRBD2. Germline V gene data show CDR1 as KGHDR and CDR2 as SFDVKD. J was trimmed by 0 bases and V by 5 bases; bases with no gene match: 3. The length of the CDR3 is 16 residues. This CDR3 is CATSVASGGSTDTQYF. Written as DNA, the CDR3 is TGTGCCACCAGTGTCGCTAGCGGGGGGAGCACAGATACGCAGTATTTT.

This clonotype was detected many times. The rearrangement links TRBV6-1 to TRBJ1-2, with TRBD1 matching over 7 bases. The CDR3 has 14 amino acids. The V gene's germline CDR1 is MNHNS and CDR2 SASEGT. Trimming took 4 bases from V and 0 from J; bases not matched to a gene: 2. CDR3 loop: CASSGQGANYGYTF. The CDR3 nucleotides read TGTGCCAGCAGTGGACAGGGAGCTAACTATGGCTACACCTTC.

The chain employs TRBV2 and TRBJ1-4; possible D gene TRBD1, 6 bases. This CDR3 region has 13 residues. The V gene lost 6 bases and the J gene lost 6 bases, with 11 bases spanning the gap. The germline V gene has CDR1 SNHLY and CDR2 FYNNEI. This CDR3 is CASRRGADEKLFF. CDR3 in DNA: TGTGCCAGCAGGCGGGGGGCTGATGAAAAACTGTTTTTT.

V gene TRBV6-4 combines with J gene TRBJ2-3; TRBD1 might be the D (5 bases). The DNA end is a closer match to TRBJ1-5, so the J assignment may be wrong. From germline, CDR1 is MRHNA and CDR2 SNTAGT. This CDR3 spans 15 amino acids. The CDR3 nucleotides read TGTGCCAGCAGTTCCGTGGGGCTGGGCACAGATACGCAGCATTTT. Translating gives CASSSVGLGTDTQHF.

By sample fraction, this clonotype is medium-sized. The chain recombines TRBV27 with TRBJ2-1; TRBD1 aligns across 9 bases. This CDR3 contains 17 residues. The V gene end was trimmed by 5 bases and the J gene end by 6 bases; junction bases not matched to a gene: 14. CDR1 is MNHEY, CDR2 SMNVEV, per germline (reference sequence). The chain's CDR3 is CASSPRLYRGRVNEQFF. CDR3 coding DNA: TGTGCCAGCAGTCCTCGCCTTTACAGGGGGCGGGTCAATGAGCAGTTCTTC.

The rearrangement uses TRBV9 and TRBJ2-3; the D gene is possibly TRBD2 (6 bases). The CDR3 totals 15 residues. Trimming stripped 3 bases from V and 0 bases from J, with 11 bases between. Germline V gene sequence: CDR1 SGDLS, CDR2 YYNGEE. CDR3: CASSATGTSTDTQYF. CDR3 nucleotide sequence: TGTGCCAGCAGCGCAACCGGGACTAGCACAGATACGCAGTATTTT.

This clonotype occurred a few times. The V call is TRBV12-3 or TRBV12-4, the J call TRBJ2-1, with 7 positions matching TRBD2. Trimming removed 7 bases from V and 9 bases from J; junction bases left unmatched: 15. CDR3 length: 15 residues. The CDR3 region is CASTLLGRGEGEQFF. Here the CDR3 DNA reads TGTGCCAGCACCCTTTTGGGTCGGGGGGAAGGTGAGCAGTTCTTC.

In its sample, this clonotype was seen many times. The V call is TRBV5-5, the J call TRBJ2-7, with D perhaps matching TRBD1 (5 bases). Per the germline V gene, CDR1 is SGHKS and CDR2 is YYEKEE (reference sequence). The CDR3 extends over 16 amino acids. The V and J ends lost 4 bases and 3 bases respectively, with 20 bases between them. CDR3 coding DNA: TGTGCCAGCAGCCAAAGCGTCCAGGGATCTATCTACGAGCAGTACTTC. Translated: CASSQSVQGSIYEQYF. The full variable domain, in which reference TRBV5-5 and TRBJ2-7 provide the parts outside the CDR3, is DAGVTQSPTHLIKTRGQQVTLRCSPISGHKSVSWYQQVLGQGPQFIFQYYEKEERGRGNFPDRFSARQFPNYSSELNVNALLLGDSALYLCASSQSVQGSIYEQYFGPGTRLTVT.